This T cell receptor (beta chain) was documented in a study of spatial heterogeneity in lung cancer (dated by TCRdb to the late 2010s). With respect to the entire study: Beta-chain transcripts were consistently detected in greater numbers than alpha-chain transcripts, which likely reflects a higher abundance of beta-chain transcripts. A strong correlation was found between TCR transcript counts in tumor regions and a T cell transcriptional module score from matched bulk RNA-seq. In the raw uncorrected reads, each unique combination of TCR and UMI appeared more than ten times on average. TCR alpha and beta repertoires were quantitatively compared across multiple tumor regions, matched nontumor lung and blood in non-small cell lung cancer. Nonsynonymous mutation counts, determined by whole-exome sequencing of tumor tissue, were related to features of the TCR repertoire. At surgery, hundreds of tumor regions, around 64 matched nontumor lung samples and 50 to 60 PBMC samples were TCR-sequenced for both alpha and beta chains. Results the study describes overall, beyond this receptor: Confirming at a functional level the hypothesis that regional TCRs recognize regional mutations was considered to require additional single-cell paired TCR alpha and beta sequencing. A correlation was observed between the number of expanded intratumoral alpha and beta TCRs and the tumor nonsynonymous mutation count. TCR-seq coverage of tumor T cells was estimated at only approximately 7% for alpha chains and 13% for beta chains. Counts of ubiquitous and regional expanded TCRs were found to correlate with counts of ubiquitous and regional nonsynonymous mutations, respectively.

This clonotype was found many times. Which antigen it targets is not known. Base qualities are not provided; no much larger clone lies one nucleotide away. The time point label for this specimen denotes: sample taken at primary tumor resection. Donors were 72 patients with early-stage, untreated non-small cell lung cancer from the lung TRACERx cohort. TCR sequencing used whole RNA extracted from tumor and nontumor lung tissue, or from cryopreserved PBMC samples, without cell sorting. Only patients with enough RNA available from two or more tumor regions were chosen for TCR sequencing. A lung pathologist reviewed the tumor and adjacent nontumor lung specimens before the specimens were selected. The germline V gene yields SQVTM for CDR1 and ANQGSEA for CDR2. The CDR3 covers 13 residues, taking in both the cysteine and the phenylalanine. Only the CDR3 DNA is retained, 39 bases long and in frame from the first base. After removal of 4 bases from V and 7 bases from J, the junction retains 9 bases not matched to a gene.

Library generation was performed with 5' RACE. These reads were obtained on a NextSeq 500. To allow correction of PCR and sequencing errors, the TCR library protocol tagged every TCR cDNA molecule with a unique molecular identifier. The paper's processing steps were these. TCR identification, UMI-based error correction and CDR3 extraction were all carried out with Decombinator tools. TCRs above a frequency of 2 per 1,000, corresponding to the top 1% of the tumor frequency distribution, were defined as expanded. Expanded tumor TCRs statistically deemed absent (corrected P<0.05) from at least one tumor region were classed as regional, and all other expanded tumor TCRs were classed as ubiquitous. Renyi diversity was computed with the R vegan package after each repertoire had been subsampled 100 times to 5,000 TCRs. CDR3 similarity networks were built from amino acid triplet string-kernel similarity, connecting CDR3s with pairwise similarity above 0.82. Clones were called with MiXCR by TCRdb after fastp trimmed the public reads at Q25, and only in-frame beta chains were retained. Each entry merges the rows of one CDR3 protein and shows their most common DNA and genes. TCRdb, rather than the study authors, made the V and J calls. The sample includes approximately 13,000 distinct CDR3 sequences, with approximately 5.5% observed a single time. The top ten clonotypes cover 20% to 25% of the sample.

The sequence is built from TRBV29-1 and TRBJ1-2; TRBD1 agrees with 7 junctional bases. This TCR was sampled from a male donor with early-stage non-small cell lung cancer. The specimen was lung tumor tissue, collected at surgery. The nucleotide sequence is given as TGCAGCGTTGGATTAAGACAGGGCGGTGGCTACACCTTC. This yields the protein CSVGLRQGGGYTF. Joined to the reference TRBV29-1 and TRBJ1-2 proteins, this CDR3 gives the full variable domain: SAVISQKPSRDICQRGTSLTIQCQVDSQVTMMFWYRQQPGQSLTLIATANQGSEATYESGFVIDKFPISRPNLTFSTLTVSNMSPEDSSIYLCSVGLRQGGGYTFGSGTRLTVV.